This TCR beta chain was recovered during a study of T cells in Graves' hyperthyroidism and ophthalmopathy. This clonotype was recorded at least ten times. Template material for amplifying TCR beta CDR3 regions consisted of RNA transcripts. The primer set for the first-round RT-PCR of the TCR CDR3 was HTBI. In TCRdb, the multiplex PCR reads were re-called with MiXCR into one record per CDR3 protein. The profile shows about 640,000 distinct CDR3 sequences, roughly 14% of them singletons. Between the trimmed V and J ends, which lost 3 bases and 8 bases, there was a span of 16 bases. The CDR3 contains 14 residues. Per germline, CDR1 MNHGY and CDR2 SAAAGT.

The chain is built from TRBV6-8 and TRBJ1-2; D not certain. Sequenced input: blood. This clonotype was sampled from a woman aged 45-65 years with Graves' ophthalmopathy. The CDR3: CASSYGGKLDGYTF. CDR3 DNA sequence: TGTGCCAGCAGTTATGGAGGGAAATTGGACGGCTACACCTTC.